Each of the 27 T cell receptor beta chains below was sequenced from the same sample in a study of shared clonotypes between healthy human individuals. Assay: immunoSEQ multiplex PCR; the TCRdb copy retains only in-frame clones and omits some. The repertoire holds some 500,000 clones, with around 95% as singletons. Input material: naive CD4+ T cells sorted from blood. The subset here: CD45RA+ positively selected. These receptors all come from a young woman in good health.

On this clone: The sample holds other DNA sequences that translate to the same CDR3. The chain recombines TRBV7-9 with TRBJ1-2; D ambiguous. The V gene lost 4 bases and the J gene lost 4 bases, with 7 bases spanning the gap. Germline values: CDR1 SEHNR, CDR2 FQNEAQ (reference sequence). The CDR3 extends over 12 amino acids. The DNA for the CDR3 is TGTGCCAGCAGCTCCCAAGGCTATGGCTACACCTTC. This codes for CASSSQGYGYTF.

The chain has TRBV29-1 and TRBJ2-5; D possibly corresponds to TRBD2 (6 bases). V was clipped by 2 bases and J by 5 bases, with 15 bases between them. The length of the CDR3 is 14 residues. CDR1 is SQVTM and CDR2 is ANQGSEA in the germline V gene. The CDR3 coding sequence is TGCAGCGTTGAACCCGGAGACGGGAGCGAGACCCAGTACTTC. As protein: CSVEPGDGSETQYF.

This chain links TRBV5-1 with TRBJ1-4; weak D call: TRBD1 (6 bases). Germline CDR1 reads SGHRS; CDR2 reads YFSETQ. This CDR3 comprises 16 residues. Trimming pared 0 bases from V and 0 bases from J, leaving 9 bases between. CDR3 sequence (DNA): TGCGCCAGCAGCTTGGTGGACAGATCAACTAATGAAAAACTGTTTTTT. Translation: CASSLVDRSTNEKLFF.

The chain couples TRBV19 to TRBJ1-2; D remains ambiguous. The CDR3 totals 20 residues. Germline V CDR1 and CDR2: LNHDA, SQIVND (reference sequence). V lost 2 bases to trimming and J lost 0 bases, with 25 bases between them. CDR3 coding DNA: TGTGCCAGTAGTATATTAACCGTTTCCGGAACAGCCCGAGCTAACTATGGCTACACCTTC. As protein: CASSILTVSGTARANYGYTF.

This clone has a single count. The V gene is TRBV28, the J gene TRBJ2-5; weak D call: TRBD1 (6 bases). The CDR3 sequence is 11 residues long. The V gene's germline CDR1 is MDHEN and CDR2 SYDVKM. The V gene lost 7 bases and the J gene lost 5 bases, with 8 bases spanning the gap. CDR3 residues: CASIDRETQYF. DNA of the CDR3: TGTGCCAGCATTGACAGGGAGACCCAGTACTTC.

The rearrangement links TRBV9 to TRBJ1-4; 8 nucleotides agree with TRBD1. Germline CDR1 SGDLS, CDR2 YYNGEE. This CDR3 is 14 amino acids long. Germline trimming cut 4 bases from V and 7 bases from J; bases unmatched to any gene: 6. As DNA, the CDR3 is TGTGCCAGCAGCCCAGGGGGCCGATTTGAAAAACTGTTTTTT. Amino acid sequence: CASSPGGRFEKLFF.

This clone has only one observation. V is TRBV9 and J is TRBJ2-1, with D possibly TRBD1 on 6 matching bases. V shed 2 bases and J shed 7 bases, with 13 bases lying between them. Germline V gene sequence: CDR1 SGDLS, CDR2 YYNGEE. The CDR3 consists of 14 residues. The CDR3, as DNA: TGTGCCAGCAGCGTCAAACAGGGCTGGAATGAGCAGTTCTTC. Translation: CASSVKQGWNEQFF.

V is TRBV5-1 and J is TRBJ2-1; TRBD1 might be the D (6 bases). The CDR3 runs 17 residues. V was cut by 0 bases and J by 2 bases, with 15 bases left in between. Germline V gene lookup returns CDR1 SGHRS and CDR2 YFSETQ. This chain's CDR3 is CASSLGAAGAAYNEQFF. The CDR3 bases are TGCGCCAGCAGCTTGGGTGCTGCAGGGGCCGCCTACAATGAGCAGTTCTTC.

This clone showed up just once. The chain is built from TRBV19 and TRBJ2-1; TRBD1 matches 8 bases. The CDR3 totals 14 residues. With 2 bases clipped from V and 7 bases from J, the junction kept 4 bases outside the gene matches. Germline CDR1 is LNHDA and CDR2 is SQIVND (reference sequence). The CDR3 DNA reads TGTGCCAGTAGTATACAGGGGGCGCGAAATGAGCAGTTCTTC. Amino acids: CASSIQGARNEQFF.

The chain recombines TRBV7-3 with TRBJ2-5; a possible D gene is TRBD2 (5 bases). From germline, CDR1 is SGHTA and CDR2 FQGTGA. V was trimmed by 1 base and J by 2 bases, leaving 8 bases between them. CDR3 length: 14 residues. The CDR3 bases are TGTGCCAGCAGCTTAAATAGCGCACAAGAGACCCAGTACTTC. Amino acids: CASSLNSAQETQYF. Full variable domain (rest looked up from reference TRBV7-3 and TRBJ2-5): GAGVSQTPSNKVTEKGKYVELRCDPISGHTALYWYRQSLGQGPEFLIYFQGTGAADDSGLPNDRFFAVRPEGSVSTLKIQRTERGDSAVYLCASSLNSAQETQYFGPGTRLLVL.

CDR3 loop: CASSISSYNSPLHF. The CDR3 nucleotides read TGTGCCAGCAGTATCAGCTCCTATAATTCACCCCTCCACTTT. The chain recombines TRBV28 with TRBJ1-6; D is ambiguous. CDR3 size: 14 residues. The germline V gene encodes CDR1 MDHEN and CDR2 SYDVKM. V dropped 5 bases and J dropped 0 bases, with 5 bases sitting between them. The full variable domain, its missing parts supplied by reference TRBV28 and TRBJ1-6, is DVKVTQSSRYLVKRTGEKVFLECVQDMDHENMFWYRQDPGLGLRLIYFSYDVKMKEKGDIPEGYSVSREKKERFSLILESASTNQTSMYLCASSISSYNSPLHFGNGTRLTVT.

This chain links TRBV11-3 with TRBJ1-1, with 7 bases aligning to TRBD1. The germline CDR1 and CDR2 sequences are SGHNT and YENEEA. The CDR3 has 14 residues. After removal of 4 bases from V and 1 base from J, the junction contained 3 bases not matched to a gene. CDR3 nucleotides: TGTGCCAGCAGCTCGGGGACAGCGAACACTGAAGCTTTCTTT. Protein sequence: CASSSGTANTEAFF.

The V and J genes are TRBV28 and TRBJ1-1; tentatively, D is TRBD1 (6 bases). The CDR3 consists of 17 residues. Germline V gives CDR1 MDHEN, CDR2 SYDVKM. V was pared by 6 bases and J by 4 bases, with 24 bases between. The chain's CDR3 is CASRGLRHRVKGTEAFF. CDR3 bases: TGTGCCAGCAGGGGGCTTCGGCACAGGGTAAAGGGCACTGAAGCTTTCTTT.

This chain connects TRBV7-6 to TRBJ2-7; 13 bases fit TRBD2. The V and J ends lost 5 bases and 5 bases, in that order; junction bases with no gene match: 9. The CDR3 consists of 16 residues. Germline-derived CDR1 and CDR2 are SGHVS and FNYEAQ. In DNA, the CDR3 is TGTGCCAGCAGCATTGGACTAGCGGGAGCATCGGACGAGCAGTACTTC. Its translation is CASSIGLAGASDEQYF.

This clone turned up a few times. The sample holds other DNA sequences that translate to the same CDR3. The CDR3 here is CASSLLDTQYF. CDR3 DNA sequence: TGTGCCAGCAGTTTATTGGATACGCAGTATTTT. The V and J genes are TRBV28 and TRBJ2-3, with no clear D. V lost 1 base and J 6 bases, leaving 2 bases between the germline ends. CDR1 and CDR2 from the germline V gene are MDHEN and SYDVKM. The CDR3 consists of 11 residues.

V usage is TRBV10-3 and J usage is TRBJ2-7; 10 bases are shared with TRBD2. The CDR3 extends over 14 amino acids. Germline lookup yields CDR1 ENHRY and CDR2 SYGVKD. V dropped 8 bases and J dropped 0; count of bases not matched to a gene: 4. CDR3 region: CAIAGTSDSYEQYF. The DNA for the CDR3 is TGTGCCATCGCCGGGACTAGCGACTCCTACGAGCAGTACTTC.

The rearrangement links TRBV15 to TRBJ2-1, with 11 nucleotides matching TRBD2. J was trimmed by 8 bases and V by 10 bases; bases with no gene match: 10. Germline V lookup: CDR1 LNHNV, CDR2 YYDKDF (reference sequence). The CDR3 spans 14 residues. CDR3 residues: CAIRTSGSRDEQFF. In nucleotides, the CDR3 is TGTGCCATACGAACTAGCGGGAGCAGGGATGAGCAGTTCTTC.

The rearrangement uses TRBV19 and TRBJ2-5, with TRBD1 identical over 7 bases. CDR3 size: 16 residues. Germline V gene sequence: CDR1 LNHDA, CDR2 SQIVND (reference sequence). The J segment lost 4 bases and the V segment lost 4 bases, leaving 12 bases of the junction unmatched. The CDR3 DNA reads TGTGCCAGTAGTACGACCCGAAGGGACAGCGGAGAGACCCAGTACTTC. Its translation: CASSTTRRDSGETQYF.

This clone appeared a few times. The gene calls are TRBV7-9 and TRBJ2-7; D is undetermined. The CDR3 totals 13 residues. Germline loops: CDR1 SEHNR, CDR2 FQNEAQ (reference sequence). The V gene lost 1 base and the J gene lost 2 bases, with 6 bases spanning the gap. CDR3 coding DNA: TGTGCCAGCAGCTTAGTTGGAACCTACGAGCAGTACTTC. The encoded protein is CASSLVGTYEQYF.

The chain is built from TRBV10-1 and TRBJ2-3; D is unclear. V lost 5 bases and J lost 4, with 10 bases in between. Germline V lookup: CDR1 WNHNN, CDR2 SYGVQD (reference sequence). CDR3 size: 13 residues. CDR3 sequence reads: CASSPSGADTQYF. The CDR3 DNA reads TGCGCCAGCAGTCCTTCGGGCGCAGATACGCAGTATTTT.

The chain recombines TRBV7-6 with TRBJ2-5, with 11 bases that match TRBD2. Germline values: CDR1 SGHVS, CDR2 FNYEAQ. CDR3 length equals 14 residues. Germline trimming cut 5 bases from V and 4 bases from J; bases unmatched to any gene: 3. The CDR3 protein is CASSPGLAGETQYF. The CDR3 DNA sequence: TGTGCCAGCAGCCCCGGACTAGCGGGAGAGACCCAGTACTTC.

The chain joins TRBV5-1 to TRBJ1-3; no clear D. V dropped 0 bases and J dropped 2 bases, with 9 bases sitting between them. This CDR3 has 15 residues. Germline lookup yields CDR1 SGHRS and CDR2 YFSETQ. CDR3 bases: TGCGCCAGCAGCTTGGACGGCCGCCCTGGAAACACCATATATTTT. Protein product: CASSLDGRPGNTIYF.

CDR3 protein: CASSLGLAGKETQYF. CDR3 nucleotide sequence: TGCGCCAGCAGCTTGGGACTAGCGGGGAAAGAGACCCAGTACTTC. The chain links TRBV5-1 to TRBJ2-5; TRBD2 matches 11 bases. From germline, CDR1 is SGHRS and CDR2 YFSETQ. This CDR3 spans 15 amino acids. The V gene end was trimmed by 0 bases and the J gene end by 3 bases; junction bases not matched to a gene: 1.

The gene calls are TRBV6-6 and TRBJ2-7; a weak D match, TRBD1 (6 bases). There are 14 residues in the CDR3. V was cut by 6 bases and J by 4 bases, with 16 bases left in between. Per the germline V gene, CDR1 is MNHNY and CDR2 is SVGAGI (reference sequence). The CDR3 reads CASSPAGTSYEQYF. The CDR3 bases are TGTGCCAGCAGCCCCGCCGGGACATCTTACGAGCAGTACTTC.

V and J are TRBV27 and TRBJ2-7, with D possibly matching TRBD2 (5 bases). The CDR3 runs 14 residues. The germline V gene has CDR1 MNHEY and CDR2 SMNVEV (reference sequence). The V and J ends lost 6 bases and 7 bases respectively, with 19 bases between them. CDR3 sequence reads: CASRSELGQREQYF. The CDR3 DNA reads as TGTGCCAGCAGATCAGAACTAGGGCAGAGGGAGCAGTACTTC.

The chain joins TRBV28 to TRBJ1-1; D perhaps matches TRBD1 (6 bases). V shed 7 bases and J shed 2 bases, with 14 bases lying between them. The length of the CDR3 is 14 residues. Germline V CDR1 and CDR2: MDHEN, SYDVKM. CDR3 DNA: TGTGCCAGCAACCGGGGGGCAGCTAACACTGAAGCTTTCTTT. This sequence encodes CASNRGAANTEAFF.

The V call is TRBV11-2, the J call TRBJ2-7; 8 nucleotides match TRBD2. Germline values: CDR1 SGHAT, CDR2 FQNNGV. This CDR3 is 15 amino acids long. J was trimmed by 3 bases and V by 5 bases; bases with no gene match: 9. The CDR3, as DNA: TGTGCCAGCAGCGCAGGACTAGCCGGGCTCTACGAGCAGTACTTC. Amino acid sequence: CASSAGLAGLYEQYF.